The clone carrying this TCR beta chain was recorded a few times. Per the germline V gene, CDR1 is MNHEY and CDR2 is SVGAGI. The germline V and J ends were trimmed by 6 bases and 2 bases, with 12 bases remaining between them. The CDR3 consists of 14 residues. The sample comes from a study of blood T cell repertoires in COVID-19. Sequencing was performed with immunoSEQ multiplex PCR; in TCRdb, only in-frame clones are kept and a portion is missing. Altogether 470,000 or so clones are present, 70% to 90% being singletons, with the ten largest covering approximately 3%. This receptor was obtained from a human donor in a cohort sampled during active COVID-19. Sequencing was carried out using peripheral blood. V gene TRBV6-5 combines with J gene TRBJ2-3, with D possibly TRBD2 on 5 matching bases. The CDR3 is CASSRRELTDTQYF. The DNA for the CDR3 is TGTGCCAGCAGCCGTCGGGAACTCACAGATACGCAGTATTTT.